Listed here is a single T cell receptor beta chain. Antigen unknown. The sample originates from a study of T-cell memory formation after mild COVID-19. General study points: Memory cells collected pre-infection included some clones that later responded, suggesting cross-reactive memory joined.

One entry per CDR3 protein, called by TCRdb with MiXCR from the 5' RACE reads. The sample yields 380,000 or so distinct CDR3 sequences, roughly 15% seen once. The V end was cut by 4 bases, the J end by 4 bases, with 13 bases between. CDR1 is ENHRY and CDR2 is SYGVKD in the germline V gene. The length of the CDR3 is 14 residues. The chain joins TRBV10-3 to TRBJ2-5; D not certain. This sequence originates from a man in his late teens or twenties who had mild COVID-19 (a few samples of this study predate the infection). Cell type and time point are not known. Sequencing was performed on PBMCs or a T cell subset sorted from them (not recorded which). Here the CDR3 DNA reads TGTGCCATCAGTGGGACGGCGAAGGGAGAGACCCAGTACTTC. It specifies CAISGTAKGETQYF.